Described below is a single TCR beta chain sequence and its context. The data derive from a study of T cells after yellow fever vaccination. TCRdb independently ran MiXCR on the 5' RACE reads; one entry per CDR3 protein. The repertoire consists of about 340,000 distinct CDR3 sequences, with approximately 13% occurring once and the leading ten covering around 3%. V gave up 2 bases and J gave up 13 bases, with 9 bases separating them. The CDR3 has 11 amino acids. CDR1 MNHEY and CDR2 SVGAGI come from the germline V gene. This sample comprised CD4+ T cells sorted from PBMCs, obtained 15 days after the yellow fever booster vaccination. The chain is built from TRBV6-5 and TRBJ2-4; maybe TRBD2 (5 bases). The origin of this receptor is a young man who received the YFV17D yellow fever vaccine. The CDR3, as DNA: TGTGCCAGCAGTTACACGTCGGGACAGTACTTC. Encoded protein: CASSYTSGQYF.